These 27 T cell receptor beta chains share one sample of origin, sequenced in a study of cytomegalovirus exposure and HLA in healthy donors. Vbeta (60) and Jbeta (13) primers were used in the PCR. Repertoires were generated with immunoSEQ multiplex PCR, while TCRdb's copy carries only in-frame clones and drops some. The sample lists 140,000 or so clones; approximately 70% were seen once. Input material: PBMCs. The receptor set was obtained from a woman aged 60-75 years in good health and CMV-seronegative.

The gene calls are TRBV19 and TRBJ1-5; 7 bases fit TRBD1. This CDR3 is built from 18 residues. Germline V gives CDR1 LNHDA, CDR2 SQIVND (reference sequence). The J segment lost 0 bases and the V segment lost 2 bases, leaving 10 bases of the junction unmatched. The DNA of the CDR3 is TGTGCCAGTAGTATACCTCGGACAGGCCTTAATAGCAATCAGCCCCAGCATTTT. Translation: CASSIPRTGLNSNQPQHF.

This clone was counted between two and nine times. The V and J genes are TRBV9 and TRBJ2-1; 7 nucleotides line up with TRBD2. There are 14 residues in the CDR3. Looked up from germline, CDR1 is SGDLS and CDR2 is YYNGEE. J gave up 9 bases and V 0 bases, and 6 bases lay outside the gene matches. CDR3 sequence reads: CASSVGGGGREQFF. In nucleotides, the CDR3 is TGTGCCAGCAGCGTAGGCGGGGGTGGGCGTGAGCAGTTCTTC.

This chain uses TRBV7-3 with TRBJ2-5, with TRBD2 identical over 9 bases. The CDR3 totals 15 residues. The germline gives CDR1 SGHTA, CDR2 FQGTGA. V lost 5 bases to trimming and J lost 4 bases; unmatched junction nucleotides: 8. The CDR3 region has the DNA TGTGCCAGCAGCAGAGCGGGGGGCGGATCAGAGACCCAGTACTTC. It codes for CASSRAGGGSETQYF.

Only a few counts were recorded for this clone. This rearrangement joins TRBV5-1 to TRBJ2-5; 10 bases align to TRBD2. This CDR3 is built from 16 residues. In germline, CDR1 is SGHRS, CDR2 YFSETQ. The V gene end was trimmed by 2 bases and the J gene end by 1 base; junction bases not matched to a gene: 5. This chain's CDR3 is CASSLVPSGGQETQYF. CDR3 nucleotide sequence: TGCGCCAGCAGCTTAGTCCCTAGCGGGGGCCAAGAGACCCAGTACTTC.

This chain connects TRBV7-2 to TRBJ2-1; 14 bases align to TRBD2. The CDR3 is 17 residues long. Trimming at V came to 0 bases and at J to 9 bases, leaving 7 bases not matched to a gene. From germline, CDR1 is SGHTA and CDR2 FQGNSA. Here the CDR3 reads CASSLARGLAGAGEQFF. The CDR3, as DNA: TGTGCCAGCAGCTTAGCGAGGGGACTAGCGGGGGCGGGTGAGCAGTTCTTC.

The chain has TRBV5-1 and TRBJ2-2; 11 bases line up with TRBD2. The J segment lost 1 base and the V segment lost 7 bases, leaving 9 bases of the junction unmatched. Germline V gives CDR1 SGHRS, CDR2 YFSETQ. The CDR3 extends over 17 amino acids. CDR3 sequence reads: CASAYLGTSGNTGELFF. The CDR3 DNA sequence: TGCGCCAGCGCATACCTTGGGACTAGCGGGAACACCGGGGAGCTGTTTTTT.

The gene calls are TRBV5-4 and TRBJ1-2, with a tentative D call TRBD1 (5 bases). This CDR3 region has 14 residues. From germline, CDR1 is SGHNT and CDR2 YYREEE (reference sequence). Deletions cut 4 bases from V and 7 bases from J, with 17 bases between. The CDR3 spells CASSPTQNQGGYTF. CDR3 nucleotides: TGTGCCAGCAGCCCGACACAGAACCAGGGTGGCTACACCTTC.

This sequence joins TRBV5-4 and TRBJ1-1; 8 nucleotides agree with TRBD1. CDR1 and CDR2 (germline): SGHNT, YYREEE (reference sequence). Trimming at V came to 5 bases and at J to 1 base, leaving 7 bases not matched to a gene. The CDR3 contains 15 residues. CDR3 DNA sequence: TGTGCCAGCAGACGGAGGACAGGGACGAACACTGAAGCTTTCTTT. Translated: CASRRRTGTNTEAFF.

The V call is TRBV10-3, the J call TRBJ1-1; D remains ambiguous. CDR3 length equals 13 residues. Germline assignment: CDR1 ENHRY and CDR2 SYGVKD. V lost 6 bases and J 3 bases, leaving 11 bases between the germline ends. The chain's CDR3 is CAIRTGRDTEAFF. The CDR3 DNA is TGTGCCATCAGGACTGGTCGGGACACTGAAGCTTTCTTT.

V gene TRBV11-3 combines with J gene TRBJ2-1, with 9 positions matching TRBD1. The trim removed 5 bases at V and 4 bases at J, leaving 12 bases unmatched. Germline CDR1 and CDR2: SGHNT and YENEEA. CDR3 length: 17 amino acids. CDR3 in DNA: TGTGCCAGCAGCCCCGGTAGAGGGACAGGGACTTACAATGAGCAGTTCTTC. Residues: CASSPGRGTGTYNEQFF.

The chain uses TRBV19 and TRBJ1-2; 7 bases fit TRBD1. The V gene's germline CDR1 is LNHDA and CDR2 SQIVND (reference sequence). The trim removed 3 bases at V and 8 bases at J, leaving 6 bases unmatched. The CDR3 runs to 13 residues. CDR3 nucleotide sequence: TGTGCCAGTAGTATCGAGGGGGCGTGGGGCTACACCTTC. Translation: CASSIEGAWGYTF.

Only a few counts were recorded for this clone. The chain combines TRBV18 with TRBJ2-2, with 9 bases fitting TRBD1. CDR1 is KGHSH, CDR2 LQKENI, per germline. This CDR3 has 15 residues. The V segment lost 6 bases and the J segment 7 bases; nucleotides outside the gene matches: 9. The CDR3 DNA reads TGTGCCAGCTCGCCCGGGACAGGGCGTATCGGGGAGCTGTTTTTT. Its translation is CASSPGTGRIGELFF.

This clone was detected only a few times. The rearrangement links TRBV5-1 to TRBJ2-5; D is possibly TRBD1 (7 bases). The CDR3 consists of 16 residues. Germline loops: CDR1 SGHRS, CDR2 YFSETQ. V was shortened by 4 bases and J by 3 bases, with 19 bases between the two germline ends. The CDR3 region is CASSTQGGRPKETQYF. The CDR3 DNA is TGCGCCAGCAGCACGCAGGGGGGCCGGCCCAAAGAGACCCAGTACTTC.

The CDR3 here is CASSLVGGGDAGELFF. The CDR3 DNA is TGTGCCAGCAGCTTAGTGGGGGGAGGGGACGCCGGGGAGCTGTTTTTT. V is TRBV7-2 and J is TRBJ2-2, with 7 bases matching TRBD2. Germline CDR1 and CDR2: SGHTA and FQGNSA. The junction had 8 bases not matched to a gene; V was cut back by 1 base and J by 6 bases. The length of the CDR3 is 16 residues.

This chain links TRBV13 with TRBJ1-1, with 7 positions matching TRBD1. Trimming cost V 5 bases and J 2 bases; bases outside gene matches: 8. The CDR3 totals 15 residues. Germline V lookup: CDR1 PRHDT, CDR2 FYEKMQ (reference sequence). The CDR3 sequence is CASSPPGQLNTEAFF. The DNA for the CDR3 is TGTGCCAGCAGCCCGCCGGGACAGCTAAACACTGAAGCTTTCTTT.

The chain recombines TRBV18 with TRBJ2-1; 11 nucleotides agree with TRBD2. CDR1 and CDR2 (germline): KGHSH, LQKENI. The CDR3 contains 15 residues. Unmatched junction bases numbered 4, after V lost 3 bases and J lost 6 bases. The CDR3: CASSPLLAGVNEQFF. CDR3 bases: TGTGCCAGCTCACCCTTACTAGCGGGAGTCAATGAGCAGTTCTTC.

The chain uses TRBV28 and TRBJ2-5, with 7 bases matching TRBD2. Germline V gives CDR1 MDHEN, CDR2 SYDVKM. The trim removed 6 bases at V and 0 bases at J, leaving 13 bases unmatched. CDR3 length equals 17 residues. CDR3 sequence (DNA): TGTGCCAGCAGCCTGACCGGGGGGAGCCTGTACCAAGAGACCCAGTACTTC. This codes for CASSLTGGSLYQETQYF.

The chain has TRBV9 and TRBJ2-5; tentative D call: TRBD1 (6 bases). The J call may be faulty, since TRBJ2-7 better matches the DNA end. This CDR3 has 15 amino acids. Germline V CDR1 and CDR2: SGDLS, YYNGEE. The CDR3 here is CASSVGGGETYEQYF. The CDR3 nucleotides read TGTGCCAGCAGCGTAGGAGGGGGAGAAACGTACGAGCAGTACTTC.

The CDR3 bases are TGTGCCAGCAGCTTACAAGGACTAGCGGGACAGTATTTT. This encodes CASSLQGLAGQYF. V is TRBV7-9 and J is TRBJ2-3, with 12 bases matching TRBD2. V was clipped by 2 bases and J by 12 bases; unmatched bases: 3. CDR3 length: 13 amino acids. CDR1 is SEHNR and CDR2 is FQNEAQ in the germline V gene (reference sequence).

This clone was counted a few times. The rearrangement joins TRBV2 to TRBJ2-6; D not resolved. Looked up from germline, CDR1 is SNHLY and CDR2 is FYNNEI. This CDR3 comprises 16 residues. V gave up 7 bases and J gave up 4 bases, with 17 bases separating them. The CDR3 DNA reads TGTGCCAGCATAAGAGCACCGGGTAGCGGGGCCAACGTCCTGACTTTC. Its translation: CASIRAPGSGANVLTF.

This chain joins TRBV27 and TRBJ2-5, with 9 bases aligning to TRBD1. J lost 7 bases, V lost 3 bases, and 12 bases had no gene match. The CDR3 is 16 amino acids. Germline lookup yields CDR1 MNHEY and CDR2 SMNVEV (reference sequence). The DNA of the CDR3 is TGTGCCAGCAGTTTTCGAGCGGGACAGGGAAGGGGGACCCAGTACTTC. As protein: CASSFRAGQGRGTQYF.

This clone was seen only a few times. V and J are TRBV4-2 and TRBJ2-7, with 7 bases that match TRBD2. This CDR3 has 15 amino acids. CDR1 is LGHNA and CDR2 is YNFKEQ in the germline V gene. J was trimmed by 0 bases and V by 4 bases; bases with no gene match: 6. The CDR3: CASSLGAGASYEQYF. The CDR3 nucleotides read TGTGCCAGCAGCCTTGGCGCGGGAGCCTCCTACGAGCAGTACTTC.

The chain links TRBV2 to TRBJ1-2, with 7 positions matching TRBD1. The CDR3 covers 15 residues. V was clipped by 2 bases and J by 4 bases; unmatched bases: 7. Germline CDR1 and CDR2: SNHLY and FYNNEI. CDR3 protein: CASSETGTVPYGYTF. The CDR3 nucleotides read TGTGCCAGCAGTGAAACCGGGACAGTCCCCTATGGCTACACCTTC.

This clone was picked up one time. The rearrangement links TRBV5-1 to TRBJ2-3; 15 bases line up with TRBD2. Germline V lookup: CDR1 SGHRS, CDR2 YFSETQ. The CDR3 length is 18 residues. V gave up 2 bases and J gave up 5 bases; unmatched junction bases: 9. The CDR3 protein is CASSFGLAGGSVGDTQYF. CDR3 sequence (DNA): TGCGCCAGCAGCTTCGGACTAGCGGGAGGGTCGGTGGGAGATACGCAGTATTTT.

The chain uses TRBV7-6 and TRBJ1-5; possible D gene TRBD1, 6 bases. Trimming removed 5 bases at V and 5 bases at J, with 25 bases between. The CDR3 has 18 residues. Germline CDR1 reads SGHVS; CDR2 reads FNYEAQ. The CDR3 DNA reads TGTGCCAGCAGCCGAACTTTGGGTCAGGGGCCCTTCGATCAGCCCCAGCATTTT. Protein: CASSRTLGQGPFDQPQHF.

The chain is built from TRBV6-6 and TRBJ1-5, with 7 bases identical to TRBD1. The CDR3 runs to 13 residues. V lost 8 bases, J lost 5 bases, and 6 bases stayed unmatched. Germline values: CDR1 MNHNY, CDR2 SVGAGI (reference sequence). The CDR3 loop is CASSPGTDQPQHF. CDR3 in DNA: TGTGCCAGCTCACCTGGGACAGATCAGCCCCAGCATTTT.

The gene calls are TRBV9 and TRBJ1-1, with 8 bases aligning to TRBD1. The V gene's germline CDR1 is SGDLS and CDR2 YYNGEE. The junction had 19 bases not matched to a gene; V was cut back by 0 bases and J by 6 bases. The CDR3 runs 19 residues. The CDR3 sequence is CASSVDGVAGGGKYAEAFF. The CDR3 DNA is TGTGCCAGCAGCGTAGACGGTGTGGCAGGGGGCGGCAAATACGCTGAAGCTTTCTTT. Using reference TRBV9 and TRBJ1-1 for the parts outside the CDR3, the full variable domain is DSGVTQTPKHLITATGQRVTLRCSPRSGDLSVYWYQQSLDQGLQFLIQYYNGEERAKGNILERFSAQQFPDLHSELNLSSLELGDSALYFCASSVDGVAGGGKYAEAFFGQGTRLTVV.